These 5 T cell receptor beta chains originate from one sample sequenced in a study of siplizumab effects on memory and regulatory T cells. Sequencing used immunoSEQ multiplex PCR; TCRdb keeps in-frame clones, though not all of them. Counted here are approximately 75,000 clones, 93% occurring once; the ten biggest clones make up 4% to 5.5%. Specimen: CD8+ T cells sorted from blood. The receptors originated from a human donor in good health.

V is TRBV5-1 and J is TRBJ1-1; TRBD1 matches 7 bases. With V trimmed by 7 bases and J by 8 bases, 14 bases remained unmatched. The length of the CDR3 is 14 residues. Germline CDR1 reads SGHRS; CDR2 reads YFSETQ. For the CDR3, the DNA is TGCGCCAGCCCCCGAGAAGCAGGGGGAACCGAAGCTTTCTTT. Translation: CASPREAGGTEAFF.

This clone was recorded once. The V and J genes are TRBV4-1 and TRBJ1-1; TRBD1 might be the D (5 bases). Deletions cut 5 bases from V and 1 base from J, with 8 bases between. The CDR3 consists of 13 residues. Germline V gives CDR1 MGHRA, CDR2 YSYEKL. This CDR3 is CASSNTGNTEAFF. CDR3 sequence (DNA): TGCGCCAGCAGCAACACAGGGAACACTGAAGCTTTCTTT.

The chain joins TRBV9 to TRBJ2-3; no firm D call. The germline CDR1 and CDR2 sequences are SGDLS and YYNGEE. The CDR3 runs to 16 residues. Deletions cut 0 bases from V and 2 bases from J, with 13 bases between. The CDR3 bases are TGTGCCAGCAGCGTAGGTAACCCAGACCCCACAGATACGCAGTATTTT. This gives the protein CASSVGNPDPTDTQYF.

In this sample, this clone turned up once. The gene calls are TRBV4-3 and TRBJ2-1; D gene unclear. Trimming left V 0 bases short and J 8 bases short, with 11 bases between. The CDR3 extends over 14 amino acids. Germline V gives CDR1 LGHNA, CDR2 YSLEER. This chain's CDR3 is CASSQDLPPDEQFF. The CDR3 nucleotides are TGCGCCAGCAGCCAAGATCTCCCCCCGGATGAGCAGTTCTTC.

The gene calls are TRBV9 and TRBJ1-2; D ambiguous. The CDR3 spans 17 residues. V was trimmed by 3 bases and J by 1 base, leaving 19 bases between them. The germline CDR1 and CDR2 sequences are SGDLS and YYNGEE. The CDR3 spells CASSARGDQTFNYGYTF. The CDR3 nucleotides are TGTGCCAGCAGCGCCCGGGGAGATCAAACGTTTAACTATGGCTACACCTTC.